Following are 3 T cell receptor beta chains from one sample sequenced in a study of sequential checkpoint blockade in melanoma. The treatment was: randomized to nivolumab then ipilimumab (arm A) or the reverse (arm B). TCRdb keeps only in-frame clones here, not all; method: immunoSEQ multiplex PCR. The sample carries under 40,000 clones, about 88% recorded once. The sample consisted of CD8+ T cells sorted from blood (inferred from file names), taken from a patient given nivolumab and ipilimumab in sequence. These receptors came from a human donor with melanoma.

J is TRBJ1-1 and V is TRBV30, with a tentative D call TRBD1 (5 bases). The CDR3 is made up of 12 amino acids. The germline CDR1 and CDR2 sequences are GTSNPN and SVGIG (reference sequence). The V and J ends lost 8 bases and 4 bases respectively, with 14 bases between them. The CDR3 nucleotides read TGTGCCGGCCGGCCGGGGGGCACTGAAGCTTTCTTT. It encodes CAGRPGGTEAFF.

This clone was seen only a few times. The chain couples TRBV7-9 to TRBJ1-2; D is ambiguous. The V end was cut by 4 bases, the J end by 4 bases, with 10 bases between. This CDR3 has 13 amino acids. Germline CDR1 reads SEHNR; CDR2 reads FQNEAQ (reference sequence). CDR3 sequence: CASSSSLVYGYTF. The CDR3 DNA is TGTGCCAGCAGCTCCTCATTAGTCTATGGCTACACCTTC.

The chain is built from TRBV27 and TRBJ2-1, with 10 positions matching TRBD2. Germline lookup yields CDR1 MNHEY and CDR2 SMNVEV (reference sequence). The V gene end was trimmed by 6 bases and the J gene end by 0 bases; junction bases not matched to a gene: 5. The CDR3 spans 16 residues. CDR3 bases: TGTGCCAGCAGCATGGGACTAGCGCCCTCCTACAATGAGCAGTTCTTC. Its translation: CASSMGLAPSYNEQFF.